Sequencing of this T cell receptor (beta chain) was carried out in a study of blood T cell repertoires in COVID-19. Across the study: Both acute and convalescent COVID-19 samples were obtained from the United States, Italy and Spain.

Clinical histories supplied by participants themselves formed the basis of cohort assignment. Cohort 3 recovered donors had two negative PCRs, clearance, or symptom resolution. The data were produced by immunoSEQ multiplex PCR, yet TCRdb's version contains in-frame clones alone and is incomplete. The table has about 440,000 clones, about 92% seen once; the top ten hold 0.6%. CDR3 length: 15 residues. V lost 8 bases to trimming and J lost 8 bases; unmatched junction nucleotides: 10. Germline V gives CDR1 SNHLY, CDR2 FYNNEI. The genes are TRBV2 and TRBJ1-6, with TRBD1 identical over 9 bases. This receptor was taken from a man aged 18 to 29 who had recovered from COVID-19. The sample was PBMCs or T cells enriched from blood (not recorded which). The CDR3, as DNA: TGTGCCAGCGCCGCGAGGACAGGGGTATATTCACCCCTCCACTTT. Protein sequence: CASAARTGVYSPLHF. Together with reference TRBV2 and TRBJ1-6, the CDR3 gives the full variable domain: EPEVTQTPSHQVTQMGQEVILRCVPISNHLYFYWYRQILGQKVEFLVSFYNNEISEKSEIFDDQFSVERPDGSNFTLKIRSTKLEDSAMYFCASAARTGVYSPLHFGNGTRLTVT.